Reported below is one T cell receptor (beta chain). Its antigen is still unknown. This entry belongs to a study of blood T cells in healthy people across ages. Findings and caveats of the study: Fewer expanded clones and more diversity marked long-lived versus aged donors.

Approximately 9.2 milliliters was the volume of peripheral blood drawn from each donor. Through a sample-barcoded 5' primer and a J-beta primer mix, a second PCR was run for roughly 7 to 11 cycles. From the 5' RACE reads, TCRdb called clonotypes with MiXCR, one entry per CDR3 protein. The sample has 780,000 or so distinct CDR3 sequences, more than 50% seen once. The V and J ends lost 0 bases and 3 bases respectively, with 15 bases between them. Germline CDR1 reads DFQATT; CDR2 reads SNEGSKA (reference sequence). This CDR3 is built from 15 residues. The receptor was isolated from a man between 35 and 55 years old in good health. The V gene is TRBV20-1, the J gene TRBJ2-7; unclear D gene. Sequencing input: blood. CDR3 sequence: CSAREQTASLYEQYF. The CDR3 DNA reads TGCAGTGCTAGAGAACAGACCGCCTCCCTCTACGAGCAGTACTTC.